This TCR beta chain was obtained from a study of CD8+ T cells in alopecia areata. For the study at large: Those patients who were treated received oral tofacitinib, which was given at 5 to 10 mg twice daily for moderate-to-severe alopecia areata.

RNA was extracted and reverse transcribed into cDNA as the sequencing template. This table comes from immunoSEQ multiplex PCR, and its TCRdb copy is limited to in-frame clones, with some not included. Among around 270,000 clones, 55% to 75% were seen once, and the ten largest hold about 1.7%. Treatment indicated: oral pan-JAK inhibitor, 5-10 mg twice daily. Obtained from alopecia areata patients were lesional scalp punch biopsies along with peripheral blood. As for this clone: Antigen: not known.

V was shortened by 5 bases and J by 2 bases, with 10 bases between the two germline ends. Germline values: CDR1 SNHLY, CDR2 FYNNEI. The CDR3 is 14 residues long. Study results and limitations: How baseline CD8+ expansion relates to response remains uncertain (there was one nonresponder).

This sequence originates from a human donor with alopecia areata. Sequenced here: CD4+ T cells sorted from blood, sampled at week 24, from a patient treated with tofacitinib. The J gene is TRBJ1-3, the V gene TRBV2, with D perhaps TRBD1 (5 bases). CDR3 DNA sequence: TGTGCCAGCAGTAGCGGGACTCCTGGAAACACCATATATTTT. This sequence encodes CASSSGTPGNTIYF.